This T cell receptor (beta chain) was captured by sequencing in a study of early T cells in non-severe SARS-CoV-2 infection. TCRdb reprocessed the 5' RACE reads with MiXCR, giving one entry per CDR3 protein. The table lists 25,000 to 35,000 distinct CDR3 sequences, approximately 6% of them singletons. V gave up 5 bases and J gave up 2 bases, with 19 bases separating them. The germline V gene has CDR1 MDHEN and CDR2 SYDVKM. This CDR3 comprises 17 residues. This chain connects TRBV28 to TRBJ2-1; possible D gene TRBD1, 7 bases. The TCR comes from an adult who was a healthcare worker with PCR-confirmed SARS-CoV-2 infection or an uninfected control (not recorded which). The specimen sequenced was whole blood. DNA of the CDR3: TGTGCCAGCAGTCCCCAGGGGGGCCGTATGGCCTACAATGAGCAGTTCTTC. It specifies CASSPQGGRMAYNEQFF.